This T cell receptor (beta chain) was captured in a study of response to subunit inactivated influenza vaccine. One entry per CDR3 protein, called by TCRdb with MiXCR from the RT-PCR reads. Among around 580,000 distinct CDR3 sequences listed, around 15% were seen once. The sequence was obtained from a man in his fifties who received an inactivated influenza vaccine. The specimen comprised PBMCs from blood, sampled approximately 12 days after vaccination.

The CDR3 loop reads CASSPGTQFNYEQYF. In DNA form, the CDR3 reads TGTGCCAGCAGCCCCGGGACACAATTTAACTACGAGCAGTACTTC. The rearrangement joins TRBV7-2 to TRBJ2-7; possible D gene TRBD1, 6 bases. The CDR3 length is 15 residues. Germline-derived CDR1 and CDR2 are SGHTA and FQGNSA. V was pared by 5 bases and J by 3 bases, with 17 bases between.